This entry features one T cell receptor (beta chain) sequence. Its antigen is not known. A quantity of about 0.45 to 1 ug RNA underwent reverse transcription using random hexamers. TCRdb used MiXCR to reprocess the immunoSEQ multiplex PCR reads, holding one entry per CDR3 protein. The profile shows approximately 210,000 distinct CDR3 sequences, less than 95% of them singletons. The record originates from a study of CD8 T cells in Susac syndrome. Study findings and constraints: None of the CD4+ T cell repertoires in Susac syndrome showed clonal expansion.

The CDR3 totals 15 residues. V lost 2 bases and J 3 bases, leaving 13 bases between the germline ends. Germline-derived CDR1 and CDR2 are MNHEY and SVGAGI. The rearrangement joins TRBV6-5 to TRBJ1-2, with TRBD1 as a possible D gene (5 bases). Sample: CD4+ T cells from PBMCs. The receptor was isolated from a human donor with Susac syndrome. The CDR3 sequence: CASSYRRGRDYGYTF. The CDR3 DNA reads as TGTGCCAGCAGTTACCGTAGGGGCCGGGACTATGGCTACACCTTC.